This T cell receptor (beta chain) was retrieved from a study of pediatric ulcerative colitis (dated by TCRdb to between 2018 and 2020). Describing the broader study: Among the ulcerative colitis patients, several had pancolitis and two had left-sided colitis, and histology in every patient was consistent with ulcerative colitis. From nine newly diagnosed, treatment-naive pediatric ulcerative colitis patients and a handful of non-IBD control children, paired blood and rectal samples were collected. By Pediatric Ulcerative Colitis Activity Index, mild disease was classified in a couple of patients, moderate disease in four and acute severe colitis in three.

General conclusions and limits of the study: Compared with controls, ulcerative colitis patients showed significantly higher autologous blood-rectal clonal overlap, a finding that suggests increased T cell trafficking to inflamed tissue. The healthy control group was small, consisting of only a handful of individuals. A couple of rectal CDR3 clonotypes turned up in every ulcerative colitis patient but in none of the controls. For technical reasons, blood samples from a couple of patients gave substantially fewer templates, and these samples were excluded from the blood-rectal overlap analysis. Controls, mild-moderate and acute severe colitis patients were separated by rectal repertoire features, and reduced rectal diversity due to clonal expansions was observed in acute severe colitis. Because the repertoires came from total lymphocyte DNA, rare subsets such as regulatory T cells may have patterns that are not reflected.

V sheds 0 bases and J sheds 0 bases, leaving 15 bases between their ends. According to the germline V gene, CDR1 reads SGHVS and CDR2 reads FNYEAQ. The CDR3 has 17 amino acids, counting the end cysteine and phenylalanine. Solely the CDR3 DNA is kept, with 51 bases framed from the first base. Before the diagnostic colonoscopy, none of the ulcerative colitis patients had been given immunosuppressive medication. A blood sample was obtained concurrently with the colonoscopy. The Wizard kit (Promega) was used to extract genomic DNA from both blood and intestinal samples. Rearranged CDR3 beta regions were amplified from genomic DNA with multiplex V and J primers using the immunoSEQ TRB Survey service. To keep depth equal across samples, survey-level sequencing depth of up to 500,000 reads per sample was applied. The libraries were purified and pooled, then sequenced using Illumina technology. As for how the authors treated the data: Productive clonality, sample overlap, pairwise scatters, CDR3 beta length, V/D/J gene usage and productiveness were all assessed with the immunoSEQ online tools. Calculated diversity was defined as the number of unique rearrangements divided by total templates times 100, and Shannon and Simpson indices were additionally computed. For principal component analysis, Z-score normalized data were analyzed with the R prcomp function and the ggbiplot package. Morisita's index was used to quantify blood-rectal clonal overlap within each subject. Not all clones reach the TCRdb copy of this immuneACCESS table, which keeps in-frame sequences only. Checked studies attribute under half of the gap to unresolved V genes and leave the rest unexplained. D and trimming come from the DNA, and the V and J calls and clone size come from that table. The sample data list some 60,000 clones, and over 65% of these were observed just once. Clones ranked in the top ten supply under 6.5% of the sample.

With regard to this clone: It has no known antigen specificity. No much larger clonotype is one base removed from it; base qualities were not supplied.

The receptor's source is a boy aged 5-17 years with moderate ulcerative colitis. Material: blood. Recombination joined TRBV7-6 with TRBJ2-7; TRBD2 might be the D gene, on 5 matching bases. The CDR3 here reads CASSLAPPTTRSYEQYF. The bases are TGTGCCAGCAGCTTAGCCCCCCCGACTACCCGCTCCTACGAGCAGTACTTC. With the rest looked up from the reference TRBV7-6 and TRBJ2-7 genes rather than sequenced, the full variable domain is GAGVSQSPRYKVTKRGQDVALRCDPISGHVSLYWYRQALGQGPEFLTYFNYEAQQDKSGLPNDRFSAERPEGSISTLTIQRTEQRDSAMYRCASSLAPPTTRSYEQYFGPGTRLTVT.